These 22 T cell receptor beta chains came from one sample sequenced in a study of blood T cell repertoires in COVID-19. TCRdb's table, derived via immunoSEQ multiplex PCR, lists solely in-frame clones and lacks some. The sample shows about 76,000 clones, approximately 78% of them seen only once. The sequenced sample consisted of peripheral blood. These receptors came from a woman aged 55-70 years with acute or convalescent COVID-19.

The chain recombines TRBV5-6 with TRBJ1-2; no firm D call. Germline V gene sequence: CDR1 SGHDT, CDR2 YYEEEE. The CDR3 loop spans 14 amino acids. V was cut by 1 base and J by 4 bases, with 11 bases left in between. This chain's CDR3 is CASSLNSRAYGYTF. In nucleotides, the CDR3 is TGTGCCAGCAGCTTGAATTCGCGTGCCTATGGCTACACCTTC.

This sequence joins TRBV9 and TRBJ1-2, with a weak D call TRBD1 (5 bases). CDR3 length: 15 residues. Germline V gene sequence: CDR1 SGDLS, CDR2 YYNGEE. Trimming removed 0 bases at V and 4 bases at J, with 13 bases between. This chain's CDR3 is CASSVGGRAGYGYTF. In DNA form, the CDR3 reads TGTGCCAGCAGCGTAGGAGGCAGGGCCGGCTATGGCTACACCTTC. The complete variable domain, with remaining parts taken from reference TRBV9 and TRBJ1-2, reads DSGVTQTPKHLITATGQRVTLRCSPRSGDLSVYWYQQSLDQGLQFLIQYYNGEERAKGNILERFSAQQFPDLHSELNLSSLELGDSALYFCASSVGGRAGYGYTFGSGTRLTVV.

The chain has TRBV14 and TRBJ2-1; unclear D gene. This CDR3 is built from 13 residues. CDR1 is SGHDN, CDR2 FVKESK, per germline. V was cut by 2 bases and J by 3 bases, with 5 bases left in between. The CDR3 DNA is TGTGCCAGCAGCCAATCCCTCTACAATGAGCAGTTCTTC. It encodes CASSQSLYNEQFF.

The chain joins TRBV10-3 to TRBJ1-1; 7 nucleotides align to TRBD1. V shed 2 bases, J shed 1 base, and the junction held 4 bases outside the gene matches. The CDR3 runs to 15 residues. Germline V gives CDR1 ENHRY, CDR2 SYGVKD. This CDR3 is CAISETDRTNTEAFF. CDR3 bases: TGTGCCATCAGTGAGACGGACAGGACGAACACTGAAGCTTTCTTT.

The CDR3 spells CASTGGTGPLAQYF. The CDR3 DNA reads as TGTGCCAGCACCGGCGGGACGGGCCCTCTAGCGCAGTATTTT. This chain joins TRBV27 and TRBJ2-3, with a possible D match to TRBD2 (6 bases). Trimming removed 7 bases from V and 10 bases from J, with 21 bases in between. The CDR3 runs to 14 residues. Germline CDR1 is MNHEY and CDR2 is SMNVEV (reference sequence).

The chain uses TRBV6-1 and TRBJ2-7; the D gene is possibly TRBD2 (5 bases). The CDR3 loop spans 12 amino acids. The germline CDR1 and CDR2 sequences are MNHNS and SASEGT. The CDR3 region is CASSEGGYEQYV. CDR3 DNA: TGTGCCAGCAGCGAAGGCGGGTACGAGCAGTACGTC.

Remarks on this clone: This sample includes further DNA sequences coding for the same CDR3. In DNA, the CDR3 is TGTGCCAGCAGCTCTTCAACCGGGACAGAAAAGCAGTTCTTC. Its protein is CASSSSTGTEKQFF. The rearrangement uses TRBV11-3 and TRBJ2-1; 7 bases align to TRBD1. The germline CDR1 and CDR2 sequences are SGHNT and YENEEA. The V segment lost 4 bases and the J segment 11 bases; nucleotides outside the gene matches: 11. The CDR3 runs to 14 residues.

The chain has TRBV6-1 and TRBJ2-4, with 9 nucleotides matching TRBD1. The CDR3 extends over 15 amino acids. Germline V gene sequence: CDR1 MNHNS, CDR2 SASEGT. V lost 0 bases and J lost 6; bases outside the gene matches: 3. The chain's CDR3 is CASSEAGQGRNIQYF. CDR3 coding DNA: TGTGCCAGCAGTGAAGCAGGACAGGGGAGAAACATTCAGTACTTC.

The chain uses TRBV19 and TRBJ1-2, with 11 bases matching TRBD1. Germline V gene lookup returns CDR1 LNHDA and CDR2 SQIVND (reference sequence). V lost 6 bases to trimming and J lost 2 bases; unmatched junction nucleotides: 8. This CDR3 spans 16 amino acids. This chain's CDR3 is CASSNTGQGVNYGYTF. The CDR3 DNA is TGTGCCAGTAGCAACACGGGACAGGGGGTCAACTATGGCTACACCTTC.

Only a few counts were recorded for this clone. V gene TRBV7-9 combines with J gene TRBJ1-6; D is undetermined. The V and J ends lost 1 base and 7 bases respectively, with 11 bases between them. Germline V gives CDR1 SEHNR, CDR2 FQNEAQ (reference sequence). The CDR3 is made up of 15 amino acids. CDR3 region: CASSLDGLQNSPLHF. DNA for the CDR3: TGTGCCAGCAGCTTAGATGGGCTTCAAAATTCACCCCTCCACTTT.

The chain recombines TRBV29-1 with TRBJ1-2; D remains ambiguous. From germline, CDR1 is SQVTM and CDR2 ANQGSEA. V was pared by 7 bases and J by 6 bases, with 9 bases between. The CDR3 covers 10 residues. This CDR3 reads CSAYDNGYTF. DNA for the CDR3: TGCAGCGCATATGACAATGGCTACACCTTC. The full variable domain, in which reference TRBV29-1 and TRBJ1-2 provide the parts outside the CDR3, is SAVISQKPSRDICQRGTSLTIQCQVDSQVTMMFWYRQQPGQSLTLIATANQGSEATYESGFVIDKFPISRPNLTFSTLTVSNMSPEDSSIYLCSAYDNGYTFGSGTRLTVV.

The genes are TRBV6-5 and TRBJ1-2, with TRBD1 matching 9 bases. The CDR3 is 15 amino acids. The V gene end was trimmed by 0 bases and the J gene end by 4 bases; junction bases not matched to a gene: 3. Germline V gives CDR1 MNHEY, CDR2 SVGAGI. The CDR3 here is CASSYSGQGRYGYTF. The CDR3 region has the DNA TGTGCCAGCAGTTACTCGGGACAGGGACGCTATGGCTACACCTTC.

This chain's CDR3 is CASSQQTYEQYV. The DNA of the CDR3 is TGTGCCAGCAGCCAACAAACCTACGAGCAGTACGTC. The chain carries TRBV13 and TRBJ2-7; D is uncertain. Trimming took 5 bases from V and 2 from J, leaving 7 bases between them. Germline V gene lookup returns CDR1 PRHDT and CDR2 FYEKMQ (reference sequence). CDR3 length: 12 amino acids.

J is TRBJ2-7 and V is TRBV3-1 (or the pseudogene TRBV3-2); weak D call: TRBD2 (5 bases). The germline V gene encodes CDR1 LGHDT and CDR2 YNNKEL (reference sequence). V was clipped by 2 bases and J by 4 bases, with 6 bases between them. The CDR3 runs 12 residues. The CDR3 nucleotides read TGTGCCAGCAGCCAACGCGGGTACGAGCAGTACTTC. Amino acids: CASSQRGYEQYF.

V and J are TRBV29-1 and TRBJ1-1; 10 bases map to TRBD1. The V segment lost 4 bases and the J segment 5 bases; nucleotides outside the gene matches: 13. The germline V gene encodes CDR1 SQVTM and CDR2 ANQGSEA. The CDR3 is 16 residues long. CDR3 amino acids: CSVVPSRQGANTEAFF. Here the CDR3 DNA reads TGCAGCGTTGTCCCCAGCCGACAGGGGGCAAATACTGAAGCTTTCTTT.

The chain couples TRBV6-2 or TRBV6-3 to TRBJ1-1, with D possibly matching TRBD1 (5 bases). CDR3 length: 12 amino acids. Germline CDR1 is MNHEY and CDR2 is SVGEGT. V gave up 0 bases and J gave up 9 bases, with 8 bases separating them. The DNA for the CDR3 is TGTGCCAGCAGTTACTCGGGGCAGAAAGCTTTCTTT. It yields the protein CASSYSGQKAFF.

This sequence joins TRBV3-1 (or the pseudogene TRBV3-2) and TRBJ2-6; maybe TRBD2 (6 bases). This CDR3 is 15 amino acids long. Trimming removed 5 bases at V and 4 bases at J, with 12 bases between. In germline, CDR1 is LGHDT, CDR2 YNNKEL (reference sequence). CDR3 sequence reads: CASSITSPGANVLTF. CDR3 nucleotides: TGTGCCAGCAGCATAACTAGCCCCGGGGCCAACGTCCTGACTTTC.

This clone has a handful of counts. Other nucleotide sequences from this sample produce the same CDR3. V is TRBV18 and J is TRBJ2-7, with D perhaps matching TRBD1 (6 bases). Germline V CDR1 and CDR2: KGHSH, LQKENI. This CDR3 region has 14 residues. The ends were cut back, 2 bases at V and 0 bases at J, with 8 bases in the middle. CDR3 sequence reads: CASSPTGSSYEQYV. In DNA form, the CDR3 reads TGTGCCAGCTCACCAACAGGGTCCTCCTACGAGCAGTACGTC.

This chain links TRBV4-2 with TRBJ1-2; TRBD1 matches at 8 bases. CDR1 is LGHNA and CDR2 is YNFKEQ in the germline V gene. V lost 0 bases and J lost 3; bases outside the gene matches: 6. This CDR3 spans 16 amino acids. CDR3 amino acids: CASSQDRAGGDYGYTF. The DNA for the CDR3 is TGTGCCAGCAGCCAAGATCGGGCAGGGGGCGACTATGGCTACACCTTC.

The chain links TRBV18 to TRBJ2-5; TRBD1 matches at 7 bases. CDR1 and CDR2 from the germline V gene are KGHSH and LQKENI. The CDR3 runs to 16 residues. The junction had 7 bases not matched to a gene; V was cut back by 2 bases and J by 1 base. The CDR3 loop is CASSPSGTAVQETQYF. The CDR3 DNA reads as TGTGCCAGCTCACCATCCGGGACAGCTGTCCAAGAGACCCAGTACTTC. Full variable domain (outside the CDR3, taken from reference TRBV18 and TRBJ2-5): NAGVMQNPRHLVRRRGQEARLRCSPMKGHSHVYWYRQLPEEGLKFMVYLQKENIIDESGMPKERFSAEFPKEGPSILRIQQVVRGDSAAYFCASSPSGTAVQETQYFGPGTRLLVL.

Only one count was recorded for this clone. The chain has TRBV19 and TRBJ1-3; D possibly corresponds to TRBD1 (5 bases). CDR1 is LNHDA and CDR2 is SQIVND in the germline V gene (reference sequence). This CDR3 region has 13 residues. V shed 7 bases and J shed 4 bases, with 11 bases lying between them. CDR3 in amino acids: CASMGTLGNTIYF. In DNA form, the CDR3 reads TGTGCCAGTATGGGGACTCTCGGAAACACCATATATTTT.

V usage is TRBV5-5 and J usage is TRBJ2-2; tentatively, D is TRBD1 (6 bases). This CDR3 spans 15 amino acids. Germline CDR1 reads SGHKS; CDR2 reads YYEKEE (reference sequence). V was pared by 0 bases and J by 3 bases, with 9 bases between. DNA of the CDR3: TGTGCCAGCAGCTTGGATTCAGGGGACACCGGGGAGCTGTTTTTT. Translating it yields CASSLDSGDTGELFF.